This T cell receptor (beta chain) was observed in a study of CD4+ T cells in melanoma. Germline V gene lookup returns CDR1 MNHNS and CDR2 SASEGT. This CDR3 has 13 residues. With 5 bases removed from V and 4 bases from J, the gap between germline ends came to 9 bases. On this clone itself: No antigen is known for it.

Study-level findings and limits: CD8+ T cell, macrophage and B cell function reportedly correlated with neoantigen-specific CD4+ T cells.

Profiled with immunoSEQ multiplex PCR; TCRdb holds only in-frame clones, not every one. The sample lists more than 8,500 clones, approximately 69% occurring once. V is TRBV6-1 and J is TRBJ2-1, with D unclear. The sample was peripheral blood. The clonotype originates from a human donor with melanoma. In nucleotides, the CDR3 is TGTGCCAGCAGTTTCAGACTTTACAATGAGCAGTTCTTC. Its translation: CASSFRLYNEQFF.